In this sample, the clone carrying this TCR beta chain turned up many times. Its cognate antigen is unknown. J gave up 5 bases and V 3 bases, and 6 bases lay outside the gene matches. The CDR3 is made up of 14 amino acids. The data originate from a study of T cells after yellow fever vaccination. Study-level points and caveats: Any FACS-sorted repertoire could hold abundant clonotypes that contaminate it from the bulk population. Peaking faster, on day 5 versus 15, the secondary response was nonetheless weaker. Post-booster repertoires contained most primary-vaccination clones again (about 96% CD4, around 88% CD8).

TCR cDNA, made by 5'RACE template switching, carried an added universal primer site and UMIs. One entry per CDR3 protein, called by TCRdb with MiXCR from the 5' RACE reads. There are nearly 550,000 distinct CDR3 sequences in the sample; roughly a fifth occur only once, and roughly an eighth lies in the top ten. This TCR was recovered from a man younger than 40 who received the YFV17D yellow fever vaccine. Sequencing was performed on PBMCs, taken 15 days after the yellow fever booster vaccination. The chain recombines TRBV12-3 or TRBV12-4 with TRBJ2-5; 7 nucleotides agree with TRBD2. The CDR3 bases are TGTGCCAGCAGTTTGTCGGCGGGAGACGAGACCCAGTACTTC. The encoded protein is CASSLSAGDETQYF.